These 6 T cell receptor beta chains share one sample of origin, sequenced in a study of tumor and adjacent non-tumor tissue in lung cancer (dated 2018 in TCRdb). Libraries were made using multiplex PCR. Instrument used: Illumina HiSeq 2500. TCRbeta libraries were constructed through three rounds of nested PCR with primers (Table S4) according to protocols modified from ARM-PCR. TCRdb took the public reads, trimmed them with fastp at Q25, ran MiXCR for clone calling and kept in-frame beta chains. Each CDR3 protein gets just one entry, which takes the most common genes and DNA from the rows behind it. Recorded for this sample are 80,000 to 100,000 distinct CDR3 sequences; 80% of them occurred a single time. The top ten hold 30% of the sample. RNA was isolated from bulk, unsorted tissue, and RNA quality was assessed with a NanoDrop ND-1000 and an Agilent 2100. The normal lung samples consisted of distant non-tumor tissue collected more than 3 cm from the tumor edge.

Sample: distant non-tumor lung tissue. The receptors originated from a man aged 55 to 70 with small cell lung cancer.

Points on this clonotype: A much larger clone lies one base from this, so it may be a read error. This sequence joins TRBV7-9 and TRBJ1-5, with D tentatively TRBD1 (6 bases). Germline lookup yields CDR1 SEHNR and CDR2 FQNEAQ (reference sequence). CDR3 size: 14 residues. The CDR3 loop reads CASSKQGRDQPHHF. As DNA, the CDR3 is TGTGCCAGCAGCAAACAGGGTAGAGATCAGCCCCATCATTTT.

Points on this clonotype: Lacking the conserved final phenylalanine or tryptophan, this CDR3 likely reflects a read error. The chain links TRBV10-3 to TRBJ2-1; TRBD1 or TRBD2 may be the D gene (5 bases each). The germline V gene encodes CDR1 ENHRY and CDR2 SYGVKD. CDR3 length equals 13 residues. Trimming took off 6 bases at V and 7 bases at J, with 13 bases between the two ends. CDR3 nucleotide sequence: TGTGCCATCAGGGGAGCAGGGATTAATGAGCAGTTCTTG. It specifies CAIRGAGINEQFL.

This clonotype was seen only once. The chain recombines TRBV12-3 or TRBV12-4 with TRBJ2-5; 9 bases align to TRBD2. CDR3 length: 14 amino acids. Trimming cost V 9 bases and J 2 bases; bases outside gene matches: 7. The CDR3 nucleotides read TGTGCCAGTCCCTATAGCGGGGGACAAGAGACCCAGTACTTC. Translating it yields CASPYSGGQETQYF.

With regard to this clonotype: Just one base apart from a much larger clone, this may be a read error. The chain is built from TRBV2 and TRBJ1-5; D is possibly TRBD1 (5 bases). The CDR3 runs 17 residues. Germline V lookup: CDR1 SNHLY, CDR2 FYNNEI. The DNA for the CDR3 is TGTGCCAGGAGTGAACGGAGGGGTTCAGGCGGGAATCAGCCCCAGCATTTT. Its protein product is CARSERRGSGGNQPQHF.

Comments on this clonotype: The germline gene is not matched at one end of the junction; a read error may be the cause. V and J are TRBV5-5 and TRBJ2-1; 14 nucleotides match TRBD2. The CDR3 contains 20 residues. Germline assignment: CDR1 SGHKS and CDR2 YYEKEE (reference sequence). CDR3 bases: TGTGCCAGCAGCTCCGGGACTAGCGGGAGTCCGAGGCGCGCCTACAATCAGCAGTTCTTC. It codes for CASSSGTSGSPRRAYNQQFF.

This clonotype was seen more than once but under ten times. This chain connects TRBV19 to TRBJ2-2; weak D call: TRBD1 (6 bases). Germline values: CDR1 LNHDA, CDR2 SQIVND (reference sequence). V lost 6 bases, J lost 2 bases, and 10 bases lay in between. This CDR3 is built from 14 residues. The CDR3 is CASRKDRNTGELFF. The CDR3 coding sequence is TGTGCCAGTAGGAAGGACAGAAACACCGGGGAGCTGTTTTTT.